Following are 12 T cell receptor beta chains from one sample sequenced in a study of T-cell reconstitution after alpha-beta-depleted transplantation in children. A TCRbeta library incorporating unique molecular identifiers was prepared. TCRdb analysed the PCR reads with MiXCR anew, one entry per CDR3 protein. The top ten hold roughly 0.84% of the sample, which has around 670,000 distinct CDR3 sequences, 13% seen once. The source was PBMCs, collected before TCRalphabeta/CD19-depleted stem cell transplant. The receptors originated from a girl aged 2-15 years with congenital amegakaryocytic thrombocytopenia, due to receive a stem cell transplant.

This clonotype was seen ten or more times. V usage is TRBV12-3 or TRBV12-4 and J usage is TRBJ1-2; 7 bases line up with TRBD1. This CDR3 is 12 amino acids long. The V and J ends lost 6 bases and 7 bases, in that order; junction bases with no gene match: 5. The CDR3 bases are TGTGCCAGCAGCCAAACAGGGGCTGGCTACACCTTC. This encodes CASSQTGAGYTF.

This clonotype was seen many times. V and J are TRBV7-2 and TRBJ2-1, with 10 bases identical to TRBD1. Germline CDR1 SGHTA, CDR2 FQGNSA. This CDR3 is built from 15 residues. V lost 5 bases to trimming and J lost 8 bases; unmatched junction nucleotides: 9. The CDR3 here is CASSLTGTGVDEQFF. In DNA form, the CDR3 reads TGTGCCAGCAGCCTAACCGGGACAGGGGTCGATGAGCAGTTCTTC.

This clonotype appeared many times. The chain employs TRBV4-1 and TRBJ2-1; 13 bases match TRBD2. V was pared by 3 bases and J by 7 bases, with 6 bases of the junction left unmatched. This CDR3 is 16 amino acids long. Germline CDR1 and CDR2: MGHRA and YSYEKL. The CDR3 loop reads CASSHRTSGRGNEQFF. In DNA, the CDR3 is TGCGCCAGCAGCCACAGGACTAGCGGGAGAGGGAATGAGCAGTTCTTC.

The chain uses TRBV3-1 and TRBJ2-2; D gene ambiguous. In germline, CDR1 is LGHDT, CDR2 YNNKEL (reference sequence). Trimming stripped 1 base from V and 6 bases from J, with 6 bases between. This CDR3 is 13 amino acids long. The CDR3 DNA is TGTGCCAGCAGCCAAGTTAAGGCCGGGGAGCTGTTTTTT. Protein product: CASSQVKAGELFF.

J is TRBJ2-3 and V is TRBV6-6, with D possibly being TRBD2 (5 bases). V was pared by 3 bases and J by 6 bases, with 10 bases between. The CDR3 consists of 13 residues. Germline CDR1 is MNHNY and CDR2 is SVGAGI (reference sequence). The CDR3 nucleotides read TGTGCCAGCAGTTATTTGAGGGAGGATACGCAGTATTTT. Encoded protein: CASSYLREDTQYF.

The J gene is TRBJ2-1, the V gene TRBV7-9, with 10 bases fitting TRBD2. The V segment lost 0 bases and the J segment 8 bases; nucleotides outside the gene matches: 4. Per germline, CDR1 SEHNR and CDR2 FQNEAQ (reference sequence). CDR3 length: 15 amino acids. Here the CDR3 DNA reads TGTGCCAGCAGCTTAGCCCAGCGGGAGGGCTATGAGCAGTTCTTC. Amino acids: CASSLAQREGYEQFF.

This clonotype was found many times. DNA for the CDR3: TGTGCCAGCAGCTTGGTTCAGTACTCCACAGATACGCAGTATTTT. Protein: CASSLVQYSTDTQYF. This chain connects TRBV7-9 to TRBJ2-3, with D hard to call. There are 15 residues in the CDR3. Germline assignment: CDR1 SEHNR and CDR2 FQNEAQ (reference sequence). The germline V and J ends were trimmed by 3 bases and 2 bases, with 12 bases remaining between them.

The table lists this clonotype with a few counts. This chain connects TRBV29-1 to TRBJ2-7; 8 bases fit TRBD1. This CDR3 has 13 amino acids. Germline values: CDR1 SQVTM, CDR2 ANQGSEA. The V and J ends lost 8 bases and 6 bases, in that order; junction bases with no gene match: 12. Written as DNA, the CDR3 is TGCAGCCCCCGGACAGGGAGGCCACGCGAGCAGTACTTC. This gives the protein CSPRTGRPREQYF.

This clonotype was observed many times. The genes are TRBV6-5 and TRBJ2-4, with D possibly matching TRBD2 (6 bases). The germline V gene has CDR1 MNHEY and CDR2 SVGAGI. V lost 2 bases, J lost 1 base, and 15 bases lay in between. This CDR3 is built from 17 residues. In nucleotides, the CDR3 is TGTGCCAGCAGTTACCCGGAGGGGTTGGGGGCCAAAAACATTCAGTACTTC. It codes for CASSYPEGLGAKNIQYF.

The J gene is TRBJ2-1, the V gene TRBV29-1; 13 nucleotides align to TRBD2. The CDR3 contains 12 residues. CDR1 is SQVTM and CDR2 is ANQGSEA in the germline V gene. Here the CDR3 reads CGGTSGAREQFF. CDR3 in DNA: TGCGGGGGGACTAGCGGGGCTCGCGAGCAGTTCTTC.

This clonotype was recorded many times. The rearrangement uses TRBV20-1 and TRBJ1-1; D call uncertain. The germline V gene has CDR1 DFQATT and CDR2 SNEGSKA (reference sequence). The CDR3 is 12 amino acids. V dropped 2 bases and J dropped 1 base, with 5 bases sitting between them. This CDR3 reads CSARRANTEAFF. The CDR3 DNA follows: TGCAGTGCTAGACGGGCGAACACTGAAGCTTTCTTT.

This clonotype was seen ten or more times. The rearrangement links TRBV12-5 to TRBJ1-4; 7 nucleotides line up with TRBD1. The ends lost 5 bases at V and 0 bases at J; junction bases unmatched: 9. The CDR3 spans 17 residues. Germline loops: CDR1 LGHNT, CDR2 FRNRAP. CDR3 DNA sequence: TGTGCTAGTGGTCAGGGGGGCAGGCCCGCAACTAATGAAAAACTGTTTTTT. Protein sequence: CASGQGGRPATNEKLFF.